These 10 T cell receptor beta chains share one sample of origin, sequenced in a study of cytomegalovirus exposure and HLA in healthy donors. The PCR ran on 60 Vbeta and 13 Jbeta primers. Generated by immunoSEQ multiplex PCR, the TCRdb table keeps only in-frame clones and is missing some. The sample has almost 95,000 clones, over 50% seen once. The sample taken for sequencing was PBMCs. The receptors were gathered from a man younger than 40 in good health and CMV-seronegative.

The chain carries TRBV27 and TRBJ2-3; TRBD1 is a possible D gene (6 bases). CDR1 is MNHEY and CDR2 is SMNVEV in the germline V gene (reference sequence). V lost 5 bases, J lost 6 bases, and 12 bases lay in between. This CDR3 has 13 amino acids. CDR3 sequence reads: CASSPYRVDTQYF. Written as DNA, the CDR3 is TGTGCCAGCAGTCCGTACAGGGTGGATACGCAGTATTTT.

The V and J genes are TRBV27 and TRBJ2-7; 7 bases map to TRBD2. The V segment lost 5 bases and the J segment 5 bases; nucleotides outside the gene matches: 12. The germline CDR1 and CDR2 sequences are MNHEY and SMNVEV (reference sequence). This CDR3 region has 15 residues. The CDR3 protein is CASSPRTSFGNEQYF. In DNA, the CDR3 is TGTGCCAGCAGTCCAAGGACTAGTTTTGGTAACGAGCAGTACTTC.

The chain is built from TRBV15 and TRBJ1-1, with D unresolved. CDR1 is LNHNV, CDR2 YYDKDF, per germline (reference sequence). The CDR3 is 15 residues long. V was clipped by 0 bases and J by 4 bases, with 12 bases between them. Written as DNA, the CDR3 is TGTGCCACCAGCAGAGATGCGGTGGAGGGCACTGAAGCTTTCTTT. Residues: CATSRDAVEGTEAFF.

The gene calls are TRBV6-4 and TRBJ2-2; TRBD2 agrees at 9 bases. Germline values: CDR1 MRHNA, CDR2 SNTAGT. This CDR3 contains 15 residues. V lost 3 bases and J lost 2; bases outside the gene matches: 1. The CDR3 loop reads CASSETSGNTGELFF. DNA of the CDR3: TGTGCCAGCAGTGAGACTAGCGGAAACACCGGGGAGCTGTTTTTT.

The chain employs TRBV9 and TRBJ2-2, with D possibly matching TRBD1 (5 bases). V was trimmed by 0 bases and J by 2 bases, leaving 14 bases between them. The CDR3 consists of 17 residues. Germline CDR1 is SGDLS and CDR2 is YYNGEE. This CDR3 reads CASSVAPQGFNTGELFF. DNA of the CDR3: TGTGCCAGCAGCGTAGCTCCCCAGGGATTTAACACCGGGGAGCTGTTTTTT.

This clone has a handful of counts. The chain recombines TRBV9 with TRBJ1-1, with D maybe TRBD1 (5 bases). Germline lookup yields CDR1 SGDLS and CDR2 YYNGEE. The V end lost 3 bases, the J end lost 4 bases, and 13 bases lay between the germline ends. The CDR3 loop spans 14 amino acids. The CDR3 DNA sequence: TGTGCCAGCAGCGCTCAGGTCGGGGGCACTGAAGCTTTCTTT. This codes for CASSAQVGGTEAFF.

The rearrangement links TRBV18 to TRBJ1-1; TRBD1 aligns across 8 bases. The CDR3 is 14 residues long. The trim removed 5 bases at V and 3 bases at J, leaving 5 bases unmatched. Germline V gene sequence: CDR1 KGHSH, CDR2 LQKENI. CDR3 DNA sequence: TGTGCCAGCTCAGGACAGGGAAGGGACACTGAAGCTTTCTTT. Translated: CASSGQGRDTEAFF.

This clone was observed a few times. The chain links TRBV5-8 to TRBJ2-4, with 14 bases fitting TRBD2. The CDR3 loop spans 19 amino acids. Germline lookup yields CDR1 SGHTS and CDR2 YDEGEE. V gave up 5 bases and J gave up 3 bases; unmatched junction bases: 13. The CDR3 DNA sequence: TGTGCCAGCAGTTCCGGGACTAGCGGGAGAGTTTTAGTCAAAAACATTCAGTACTTC. Translation gives CASSSGTSGRVLVKNIQYF.

The chain links TRBV7-2 to TRBJ2-2; tentatively, D is TRBD2 (7 bases). In germline, CDR1 is SGHTA, CDR2 FQGNSA. V was clipped by 5 bases and J by 0 bases, with 16 bases between them. This CDR3 has 17 amino acids. CDR3 sequence reads: CASSPRGAGTNTGELFF. In DNA, the CDR3 is TGTGCCAGCAGCCCTCGGGGGGCAGGGACGAACACCGGGGAGCTGTTTTTT. The whole variable domain, remainder taken from reference TRBV7-2 and TRBJ2-2, is GAGVSQSPSNKVTEKGKDVELRCDPISGHTALYWYRQSLGQGLEFLIYFQGNSAPDKSGLPSDRFSAERTGGSVSTLTIQRTQQEDSAVYLCASSPRGAGTNTGELFFGEGSRLTVL.

The chain joins TRBV2 to TRBJ2-1; TRBD2 might be the D (5 bases). The length of the CDR3 is 12 residues. The V end was cut by 4 bases, the J end by 8 bases, with 9 bases between. In germline, CDR1 is SNHLY, CDR2 FYNNEI. The CDR3 nucleotides read TGTGCCAGCAGTGGCGTCGGGGATGAGCAGTTCTTC. Protein product: CASSGVGDEQFF.